Each of the 18 T cell receptor beta chains below was sequenced from the same sample in a study of blood T cells in healthy people across ages (dated by TCRdb to between 2014 and 2017). Library preparation used 5' RACE. Sequencing was carried out with an Illumina HiSeq 2500. The second PCR ran for roughly 7 to 11 cycles and used a J-beta primer mix along with a sample-barcoded 5' primer. The public reads were run again by TCRdb, first through fastp at Q25 and then through MiXCR, and only productive beta chains were kept. CDR3 protein sequences are deduplicated, and each keeps its most common genes and DNA. The sample includes approximately 1.5 million distinct CDR3 sequences, with roughly 43% observed a single time. Less than 5% of the sample is in the top ten clones. Sequenced material: blood. These receptors were obtained from a woman between 18 and 29 years old in good health.

This clonotype has a handful of counts. The genes are TRBV20-1 and TRBJ1-4; no firm D call. CDR3 size: 12 residues. In germline, CDR1 is DFQATT, CDR2 SNEGSKA (reference sequence). With 4 bases removed from V and 7 bases from J, the gap between germline ends came to 10 bases. The CDR3 loop is CSATPNREKLFF. CDR3 nucleotide sequence: TGCAGTGCTACACCAAACCGTGAAAAACTGTTTTTT.

V is TRBV27 and J is TRBJ2-1, with TRBD2 identical over 10 bases. Gene TRBJ2-7 matches the end of the DNA better, so the J call may be wrong. This CDR3 spans 14 amino acids. Germline-derived CDR1 and CDR2 are MNHEY and SMNVEV (reference sequence). DNA of the CDR3: TGTGCCAGCGGGGGGGGACTAGCGATCAATGAGCAGTACTTC. Amino acid sequence: CASGGGLAINEQYF.

This clonotype appeared a few times. J is TRBJ1-1 and V is TRBV20-1; D is uncertain. Trimming took 7 bases from V and 3 from J, leaving 12 bases between them. This CDR3 is 12 amino acids long. Germline loops: CDR1 DFQATT, CDR2 SNEGSKA (reference sequence). The CDR3 DNA reads TGCAGTGTTGGGCAGGTTTACACTGAAGCTTTCTTT. Translating it yields CSVGQVYTEAFF.

As to this clonotype: One base away lies a much larger clone, so this may be a sequencing read error. V gene TRBV6-2 or TRBV6-3 combines with J gene TRBJ2-7; 13 bases are shared with TRBD2. The closer fit of TRBJ2-5 to the DNA end suggests the J call may be wrong. CDR1 MNHEY and CDR2 SVGEGT come from the germline V gene. This CDR3 is 15 amino acids long. CDR3 sequence (DNA): TGTGCCAGCAGTTGCGGGACTAGCGGGATTGAGACCCAGTACTTC. Translation: CASSCGTSGIETQYF.

The sample holds a few counts of this clonotype. The chain employs TRBV20-1 and TRBJ2-1; TRBD2 is a possible D gene (5 bases). The CDR3 consists of 12 residues. The V end lost 8 bases, the J end lost 7 bases, and 15 bases lay between the germline ends. The germline V gene encodes CDR1 DFQATT and CDR2 SNEGSKA (reference sequence). The CDR3 spells CSTPLDWNEQFF. The CDR3 DNA sequence: TGCAGTACCCCACTAGATTGGAATGAGCAGTTCTTC.

The chain combines TRBV6-6 with TRBJ2-1, with TRBD2 matching over 13 bases. The V and J ends lost 6 bases and 9 bases, in that order; junction bases with no gene match: 11. From germline, CDR1 is MNHNY and CDR2 SVGAGI (reference sequence). CDR3 size: 16 residues. The CDR3 sequence: CASRNPGLAGETEQFF. CDR3 DNA sequence: TGTGCCAGCAGAAACCCCGGACTAGCGGGGGAAACTGAGCAGTTCTTC.

The chain couples TRBV5-1 to TRBJ2-5, with 9 bases fitting TRBD2. Germline V gene lookup returns CDR1 SGHRS and CDR2 YFSETQ. The CDR3 covers 17 residues. With 0 bases clipped from V and 0 bases from J, the junction kept 6 bases outside the gene matches. CDR3 amino acids: CASSLGASGEYQETQYF. In DNA, the CDR3 is TGCGCCAGCAGCTTGGGCGCTAGCGGGGAGTACCAAGAGACCCAGTACTTC.

V is TRBV20-1 and J is TRBJ2-1; possible D gene TRBD2, 5 bases. Trimming stripped 6 bases from V and 13 bases from J, with 22 bases between. The CDR3 has 13 residues. Germline CDR1 DFQATT, CDR2 SNEGSKA (reference sequence). The CDR3 protein is CSAEEVRGETQFF. The CDR3, as DNA: TGCAGTGCGGAAGAGGTTCGGGGAGAGACCCAGTTCTTC.

Worth noting for this clonotype: This could be a read error, since a much larger clone is one nucleotide away. The chain links TRBV7-2 to TRBJ2-4; maybe TRBD1 (5 bases). Matching the DNA end better, TRBJ2-7 makes the J call doubtful. The germline V gene encodes CDR1 SGHTA and CDR2 FQGNSA. This CDR3 has 13 amino acids. This CDR3 is CARSFTGTYEQYF. In DNA, the CDR3 is TGTGCCCGCAGCTTCACAGGAACCTACGAGCAGTACTTC.

The genes are TRBV20-1 and TRBJ1-5; D unclear. Deletions cut 3 bases from V and 4 bases from J, with 4 bases between. The germline CDR1 and CDR2 sequences are DFQATT and SNEGSKA (reference sequence). This CDR3 is 11 amino acids long. DNA for the CDR3: TGCAGTGCTAGGAAGAATCAGCCCCAGCATTTT. It is translated as CSARKNQPQHF.

The genes are TRBV6-2 or TRBV6-3 and TRBJ2-7; D remains unclear. Germline V CDR1 and CDR2: MNHEY, SVGEGT. The CDR3 contains 11 residues. Trimming left V 5 bases short and J 5 bases short, with 7 bases between. The CDR3 loop reads CASSVTHEQYF. CDR3 nucleotide sequence: TGTGCCAGCAGTGTAACTCACGAGCAGTACTTC.

The chain links TRBV29-1 to TRBJ1-4; D may be TRBD1 (6 bases). Germline CDR1 and CDR2: SQVTM and ANQGSEA. The CDR3 covers 13 residues. For the CDR3, the DNA is TGCACCCCGCTCCGGGACAATCGAGAAAAACTGTTTTTT. Translated: CTPLRDNREKLFF.

The V call is TRBV5-6, the J call TRBJ1-2; no definite D call. V was pared by 4 bases and J by 3 bases, with 16 bases between. CDR1 SGHDT and CDR2 YYEEEE come from the germline V gene. This CDR3 has 15 amino acids. The CDR3 DNA reads as TGTGCCAGCAGCCCGAAACCCGGGAGCGACTATGGCTACACCTTC. Translated, it gives CASSPKPGSDYGYTF. The entire variable domain, with the rest obtained from reference TRBV5-6 and TRBJ1-2, is as follows: DAGVTQSPTHLIKTRGQQVTLRCSPKSGHDTVSWYQQALGQGPQFIFQYYEEEERQRGNFPDRFSGHQFPNYSSELNVNALLLGDSALYLCASSPKPGSDYGYTFGSGTRLTVV.

The V call is TRBV7-3, the J call TRBJ2-6, with D perhaps TRBD2 (6 bases). The CDR3 spans 18 residues. V lost 1 base, J lost 0 bases, and 13 bases lay in between. Germline CDR1 reads SGHTA; CDR2 reads FQGTGA. The CDR3 spells CASSLRGGTSSGANVLTF. The CDR3, as DNA: TGTGCCAGCAGCTTAAGGGGCGGGACGAGCTCTGGGGCCAACGTCCTGACTTTC.

The chain employs TRBV6-2 or TRBV6-3 and TRBJ2-7, with 9 positions matching TRBD1. The end of the DNA aligns better with TRBJ2-1, so the J call may be wrong. Germline V CDR1 and CDR2: MNHEY, SVGEGT. This CDR3 has 11 amino acids. CDR3 loop: CATGQGYEQFF. As DNA, the CDR3 is TGTGCCACCGGACAGGGGTACGAGCAGTTCTTC.

The chain recombines TRBV20-1 with TRBJ1-4; D is ambiguous. This CDR3 has 13 residues. V lost 6 bases and J 5 bases, leaving 13 bases between the germline ends. CDR1 DFQATT and CDR2 SNEGSKA come from the germline V gene (reference sequence). CDR3 coding DNA: TGCAGTGCAGAAGGGCCTTGGAATGAAAAACTGTTTTTT. Translating gives CSAEGPWNEKLFF.

In the case of this clonotype: Compared with germline, one end of the junction differs, possibly owing to a read error. This chain connects TRBV5-1 to TRBJ2-5, with unresolved D. Germline CDR1 and CDR2: SGHRS and YFSETQ. The CDR3 has 15 amino acids. The CDR3 DNA sequence: TGCGCCAGCAGCGGGGATTGGGGTCTCCAAGAGACCCAGGACTTC. Translated: CASSGDWGLQETQDF.

In its sample, this clonotype was seen a few times. This chain connects TRBV6-2 or TRBV6-3 to TRBJ2-7; no firm D call. V was trimmed by 6 bases and J by 4 bases, leaving 13 bases between them. Germline V CDR1 and CDR2: MNHEY, SVGEGT. There are 13 residues in the CDR3. This CDR3 reads CASRRRFGYEQYF. CDR3 coding DNA: TGTGCCAGCAGGCGACGGTTCGGGTACGAGCAGTACTTC.